This entry lists 6 T cell receptor beta chains sequenced from one sample in a study of OX40 agonist ivuxolimab in advanced cancers. Profiled with immunoSEQ multiplex PCR; TCRdb holds only in-frame clones, not every one. This table has 75,000 to 100,000 clones, around 85% appearing once. The sample here was CD4+ or CD8+ T cells sorted from blood, taken in a trial of the OX40 agonist ivuxolimab. These receptors all come from an adult with an advanced solid tumor such as melanoma, head and neck, liver or kidney cancer.

V gene TRBV5-1 combines with J gene TRBJ1-2; TRBD1 matches at 8 bases. This CDR3 region has 16 residues. J was trimmed by 5 bases and V by 3 bases; bases with no gene match: 12. CDR1 is SGHRS, CDR2 YFSETQ, per germline. For the CDR3, the DNA is TGCGCCAGCAGCTCAGGGACAGGTTTGGCGGCATATGGCTACACCTTC. Its protein product is CASSSGTGLAAYGYTF.

This clone was detected only once. The gene calls are TRBV27 and TRBJ1-2, with TRBD1 identical over 8 bases. V lost 4 bases to trimming and J lost 7 bases; unmatched junction nucleotides: 17. The CDR3 is 17 residues long. Germline V CDR1 and CDR2: MNHEY, SMNVEV (reference sequence). CDR3 loop: CASSSPPDRARVAGYTF. CDR3 coding DNA: TGTGCCAGCAGTTCCCCCCCGGACAGGGCGAGAGTGGCTGGCTACACCTTC.

J is TRBJ1-3 and V is TRBV9, with D unclear. The CDR3 consists of 18 residues. The germline V gene encodes CDR1 SGDLS and CDR2 YYNGEE. V lost 0 bases and J lost 1, with 17 bases in between. The DNA of the CDR3 is TGTGCCAGCAGCGTAGTGGGGAACAGCCCTATATCTGGAAACACCATATATTTT. This sequence encodes CASSVVGNSPISGNTIYF.

This clone was found a few times. The same CDR3 is also encoded by other DNA sequences in this sample. This CDR3 reads CASSIGGSGANVLTF. For the CDR3, the DNA is TGTGCCAGTAGTATAGGCGGCTCTGGGGCCAACGTCCTGACTTTC. The genes are TRBV19 and TRBJ2-6; D call uncertain. Germline CDR1 is LNHDA and CDR2 is SQIVND (reference sequence). The CDR3 loop spans 15 amino acids. Trimming took 1 base from V and 0 from J, leaving 4 bases between them.

The chain recombines TRBV19 with TRBJ2-3; 10 bases are shared with TRBD2. CDR1 is LNHDA and CDR2 is SQIVND in the germline V gene (reference sequence). Trimming at V came to 3 bases and at J to 0 bases, leaving 6 bases not matched to a gene. CDR3 length equals 17 residues. CDR3 in DNA: TGTGCCAGTAGTATTCGGACTAGCGGTTCTAGCACAGATACGCAGTATTTT. Residues: CASSIRTSGSSTDTQYF. The complete variable domain, with remaining parts taken from reference TRBV19 and TRBJ2-3, reads DGGITQSPKYLFRKEGQNVTLSCEQNLNHDAMYWYRQDPGQGLRLIYYSQIVNDFQKGDIAEGYSVSREKKESFPLTVTSAQKNPTAFYLCASSIRTSGSSTDTQYFGPGTRLTVL.

The V and J genes are TRBV7-2 and TRBJ1-4; D gene unclear. V lost 2 bases, J lost 0 bases, and 7 bases lay in between. CDR1 is SGHTA, CDR2 FQGNSA, per germline. The CDR3 consists of 15 residues. In nucleotides, the CDR3 is TGTGCCAGCAGCTTAAGTTACACAACTAATGAAAAACTGTTTTTT. Translated: CASSLSYTTNEKLFF.